Following are 29 T cell receptor beta chains from one sample sequenced in a study of T cells in Graves' hyperthyroidism and ophthalmopathy. There were TCR beta CDR3 regions amplified from RNA transcripts. Initially, a first-round RT-PCR of the TCR CDR3 employed the HTBI primer set. Each CDR3 protein gets one entry after TCRdb re-called the multiplex PCR reads with MiXCR. The data hold around 700,000 distinct CDR3 sequences, with roughly 20% observed a single time. Input material: blood. The receptors were gathered from a woman in her 50s with Graves' hyperthyroidism that later progressed to Graves' ophthalmopathy.

This clonotype was counted many times. This chain joins TRBV30 and TRBJ2-1, with 8 positions matching TRBD1. Unmatched junction bases numbered 3, after V lost 5 bases and J lost 0 bases. The CDR3 covers 14 residues. Germline CDR1 reads GTSNPN; CDR2 reads SVGIG (reference sequence). The chain's CDR3 is CAWRDRSSYNEQFF. The DNA for the CDR3 is TGTGCCTGGCGGGACAGGAGCTCCTACAATGAGCAGTTCTTC. The variable domain in full, completed from reference TRBV30 and TRBJ2-1, reads SQTIHQWPATLVQPVGSPLSLECTVEGTSNPNLYWYRQAAGRGLQLLFYSVGIGQISSEVPQNLSASRPQDRQFILSSKKLLLSDSGFYLCAWRDRSSYNEQFFGPGTRLTVL.

This clonotype was observed a handful of times. J is TRBJ2-5 and V is TRBV12-3 or TRBV12-4; 9 bases match TRBD2. Trimming removed 3 bases from V and 5 bases from J; junction bases left unmatched: 7. CDR3 length: 15 amino acids. DNA for the CDR3: TGTGCCAGCAGTTTTACCCTAGCGGGGCGGGAGACCCAGTACTTC. Encoded protein: CASSFTLAGRETQYF.

This clonotype occurred a few times. This chain connects TRBV6-5 to TRBJ1-5; D gene uncertain. CDR1 and CDR2 (germline): MNHEY, SVGAGI. CDR3 length equals 12 residues. Trimming stripped 0 bases from V and 9 bases from J, with 6 bases between. The CDR3 nucleotides read TGTGCCAGCAGTTACTCGAGCGGGCCCCAGCATTTT. Residues: CASSYSSGPQHF.

In this sample, this clonotype turned up many times. V and J are TRBV6-1 and TRBJ2-2; TRBD2 might be the D (5 bases). Germline CDR1 and CDR2: MNHNS and SASEGT. The CDR3 consists of 15 residues. V lost 4 bases and J 7 bases, leaving 16 bases between the germline ends. CDR3 protein: CASSAAWGEGGELFF. CDR3 coding DNA: TGTGCCAGCAGTGCGGCGTGGGGAGAGGGCGGGGAGCTGTTTTTT.

This clonotype was observed at least ten times. The rearrangement uses TRBV11-2 and TRBJ2-5; no definite D call. Germline loops: CDR1 SGHAT, CDR2 FQNNGV. The length of the CDR3 is 14 residues. With 3 bases removed from V and 2 bases from J, the gap between germline ends came to 10 bases. The CDR3 DNA sequence: TGTGCCAGCAGCTTGATGGCAACTCAAGAGACCCAGTACTTC. This encodes CASSLMATQETQYF.

At least ten counts were recorded for this clonotype. The chain is built from TRBV7-2 and TRBJ2-2; possibly TRBD2 for D (5 bases). Germline CDR1 is SGHTA and CDR2 is FQGNSA. Trimming left V 5 bases short and J 0 bases short, with 10 bases between. This CDR3 has 15 amino acids. The CDR3 spells CASSPRRSNTGELFF. CDR3 in DNA: TGTGCCAGCAGCCCGCGGAGGTCGAACACCGGGGAGCTGTTTTTT. The complete variable domain, with remaining parts taken from reference TRBV7-2 and TRBJ2-2, reads GAGVSQSPSNKVTEKGKDVELRCDPISGHTALYWYRQSLGQGLEFLIYFQGNSAPDKSGLPSDRFSAERTGGSVSTLTIQRTQQEDSAVYLCASSPRRSNTGELFFGEGSRLTVL.

Concerning this clonotype itself: A much larger clone is a single base away; this may be a read error. This rearrangement joins TRBV12-3 or TRBV12-4 to TRBJ1-1, with D possibly TRBD1 on 6 matching bases. This CDR3 has 13 amino acids. V was pared by 7 bases and J by 8 bases, with 17 bases between. The CDR3: CASNSNRVIEAFF. DNA for the CDR3: TGTGCCAGCAATTCAAACAGGGTGATCGAAGCTTTCTTT.

This clonotype was picked up many times. This chain uses TRBV9 with TRBJ2-2; 11 positions agree with TRBD1. Per germline, CDR1 SGDLS and CDR2 YYNGEE. J lost 8 bases, V lost 3 bases, and 3 bases had no gene match. The CDR3 consists of 14 residues. CDR3 sequence reads: CASSGTGGWGELFF. The CDR3 DNA reads as TGTGCCAGCAGCGGGACAGGGGGCTGGGGGGAGCTGTTTTTT.

This chain links TRBV5-6 with TRBJ1-1; no firm D call. The V end lost 1 base, the J end lost 4 bases, and 11 bases lay between the germline ends. The CDR3 extends over 14 amino acids. The V gene's germline CDR1 is SGHDT and CDR2 YYEEEE. The CDR3 region is CASSLYPLVTEAFF. The DNA for the CDR3 is TGTGCCAGCAGCTTGTACCCACTCGTCACTGAAGCTTTCTTT.

This clonotype showed up many times. The rearrangement uses TRBV12-3 or TRBV12-4 and TRBJ1-4; a possible D gene is TRBD1 (6 bases). This CDR3 region has 14 residues. V lost 7 bases and J 3 bases, leaving 12 bases between the germline ends. DNA of the CDR3: TGTGCCAGCACCATGGGGGCAGCTAATGAAAAACTGTTTTTT. It specifies CASTMGAANEKLFF.

In its sample, this clonotype was seen many times. V gene TRBV15 combines with J gene TRBJ1-2; D call uncertain. The CDR3 is made up of 15 amino acids. Germline CDR1 reads LNHNV; CDR2 reads YYDKDF (reference sequence). The V gene lost 3 bases and the J gene lost 2 bases, with 13 bases spanning the gap. The CDR3 DNA follows: TGTGCCACCAGCAGTCGACACTCAAGGAACTATGGCTACACCTTC. Its translation is CATSSRHSRNYGYTF.

This clonotype was seen a handful of times. The V and J genes are TRBV27 and TRBJ2-2, with a weak D call TRBD1 (6 bases). The CDR3 consists of 13 residues. The germline V and J ends were trimmed by 4 bases and 11 bases, with 14 bases remaining between them. The germline gives CDR1 MNHEY, CDR2 SMNVEV (reference sequence). The CDR3 is CASSSLDSFELFF. DNA for the CDR3: TGTGCCAGCAGTTCCCTGGACAGTTTCGAGCTGTTTTTT.

The chain joins TRBV7-9 to TRBJ1-1; D remains ambiguous. CDR3 length: 13 residues. Germline CDR1 and CDR2: SEHNR and FQNEAQ (reference sequence). V was pared by 5 bases and J by 8 bases, with 15 bases between. The CDR3 region has the DNA TGTGCCAGCAGCCCTGGTAATTCCCAAGAAGCTTTCTTT. Amino acids: CASSPGNSQEAFF.

The table lists this clonotype with a few counts. The rearrangement joins TRBV30 to TRBJ2-3; D might be TRBD2 (7 bases). There are 15 residues in the CDR3. The V gene's germline CDR1 is GTSNPN and CDR2 SVGIG (reference sequence). Trimming removed 4 bases at V and 4 bases at J, with 18 bases between. The CDR3 protein is CAWNWEGGPSDTQYF. The CDR3 DNA reads as TGTGCCTGGAATTGGGAGGGGGGTCCCTCAGATACGCAGTATTTT.

The rearrangement joins TRBV19 to TRBJ2-4; TRBD1 matches 8 bases. The length of the CDR3 is 14 residues. With V trimmed by 6 bases and J by 7 bases, 8 bases remained unmatched. CDR1 is LNHDA, CDR2 SQIVND, per germline (reference sequence). The CDR3 loop reads CASRPDRAGNIQYF. CDR3 nucleotides: TGTGCCAGTAGACCGGACAGGGCTGGGAACATTCAGTACTTC.

This clonotype was seen ten or more times. The rearrangement joins TRBV11-2 to TRBJ2-7; D call uncertain. Per the germline V gene, CDR1 is SGHAT and CDR2 is FQNNGV. This CDR3 spans 14 amino acids. Trimming took off 1 base at V and 2 bases at J, with 9 bases between the two ends. CDR3 in amino acids: CASSLVRQPYEQYF. CDR3 DNA: TGTGCCAGCAGCTTAGTCCGACAACCCTACGAGCAGTACTTC. Together with reference TRBV11-2 and TRBJ2-7, the CDR3 gives the full variable domain: EAGVAQSPRYKIIEKRQSVAFWCNPISGHATLYWYQQILGQGPKLLIQFQNNGVVDDSQLPKDRFSAERLKGVDSTLKIQPAKLEDSAVYLCASSLVRQPYEQYFGPGTRLTVT.

The chain carries TRBV19 and TRBJ2-5; 8 bases are a match to TRBD1. Germline values: CDR1 LNHDA, CDR2 SQIVND (reference sequence). The CDR3 totals 14 residues. V trimming: 6 bases; J trimming: 2 bases; junction bases outside the gene matches: 5. This CDR3 is CASSRDRQQETQYF. The CDR3 coding sequence is TGTGCCAGTAGCCGGGACAGGCAACAAGAGACCCAGTACTTC.

The table lists this clonotype with many counts. The gene calls are TRBV12-3 or TRBV12-4 and TRBJ2-5; TRBD1 is a possible D gene (6 bases). This CDR3 contains 13 residues. V lost 6 bases and J 5 bases, leaving 13 bases between the germline ends. CDR3 residues: CASRGTGWETQYF. The CDR3, as DNA: TGTGCCAGCAGGGGAACAGGGTGGGAGACCCAGTACTTC.

This clonotype was seen more than once but under ten times. This chain joins TRBV18 and TRBJ2-1; the match to TRBD2 covers 12 bases. The CDR3 is made up of 14 amino acids. The germline CDR1 and CDR2 sequences are KGHSH and LQKENI. V lost 0 bases, J lost 12 bases, and 3 bases stayed unmatched. The CDR3 loop is CASSPPTSGGWQFF. CDR3 DNA sequence: TGTGCCAGCTCACCACCCACTAGCGGGGGGTGGCAGTTCTTC.

The chain recombines TRBV20-1 with TRBJ1-1; D ambiguous. The CDR3 totals 14 residues. Trimming pared 0 bases from V and 2 bases from J, leaving 10 bases between. Germline CDR1 DFQATT, CDR2 SNEGSKA (reference sequence). This CDR3 is CSARDPTGNTEAFF. In nucleotides, the CDR3 is TGCAGTGCTAGAGACCCAACGGGAAACACTGAAGCTTTCTTT.

This clonotype was observed a handful of times. The chain links TRBV20-1 to TRBJ2-3; no firm D call. The V and J ends lost 3 bases and 2 bases respectively, with 12 bases between them. CDR1 and CDR2 (germline): DFQATT, SNEGSKA (reference sequence). The CDR3 has 14 amino acids. DNA for the CDR3: TGCAGTGCTAGCCATCCTGATCACACAGATACGCAGTATTTT. This gives the protein CSASHPDHTDTQYF.

This chain joins TRBV29-1 and TRBJ2-5; maybe TRBD1 (6 bases). CDR3 length: 13 amino acids. V lost 7 bases and J lost 1, with 13 bases in between. The germline V gene has CDR1 SQVTM and CDR2 ANQGSEA. CDR3 DNA: TGCAGCGGTGGAGGCAGGGGCCAAGAGACCCAGTACTTC. Protein sequence: CSGGGRGQETQYF.

This clonotype was detected many times. The CDR3 sequence: CASSLITSGDGYTF. The CDR3 bases are TGCGCCAGCAGCTTGATTACTAGCGGGGATGGCTACACCTTC. The chain employs TRBV5-1 and TRBJ1-2; D not resolved. Germline CDR1 reads SGHRS; CDR2 reads YFSETQ. The CDR3 loop spans 14 amino acids. Trimming took off 1 base at V and 6 bases at J, with 13 bases between the two ends.

The chain uses TRBV5-6 and TRBJ1-4; no firm D call. Trimming pared 4 bases from V and 7 bases from J, leaving 14 bases between. This CDR3 contains 14 residues. The germline gives CDR1 SGHDT, CDR2 YYEEEE. The CDR3 loop reads CASSGKLKGEKLFF. The CDR3 DNA follows: TGTGCCAGCAGCGGAAAACTTAAGGGTGAAAAACTGTTTTTT.

This clonotype was counted only a few times. The chain couples TRBV24-1 to TRBJ2-1, with D possibly being TRBD2 (5 bases). Germline values: CDR1 KGHDR, CDR2 SFDVKD. This CDR3 is 16 amino acids long. Trimming took off 9 bases at V and 5 bases at J, with 22 bases between the two ends. The CDR3 reads CATRGPGSPLNNEQFF. CDR3 DNA sequence: TGTGCCACCCGCGGACCGGGAAGCCCACTCAACAATGAGCAGTTCTTC.

The J gene is TRBJ1-3, the V gene TRBV19; 7 nucleotides line up with TRBD1. The V and J ends lost 5 bases and 4 bases, in that order; junction bases with no gene match: 8. The V gene's germline CDR1 is LNHDA and CDR2 SQIVND (reference sequence). This CDR3 comprises 15 residues. CDR3 nucleotide sequence: TGTGCCAGTAGTCCTCCGGGACAGAGAGGAAACACCATATATTTT. This codes for CASSPPGQRGNTIYF.

The table lists this clonotype with many counts. The chain links TRBV12-3 or TRBV12-4 to TRBJ1-4, with D hard to call. Between the trimmed V and J ends, which lost 4 bases and 0 bases, there was a span of 6 bases. The CDR3 length is 14 residues. The CDR3 bases are TGTGCCAGCAGTTATGAGGCAACTAATGAAAAACTGTTTTTT. As protein: CASSYEATNEKLFF.

This clonotype was detected ten times or more. The chain joins TRBV30 to TRBJ1-6, with 7 bases lining up with TRBD1. CDR1 and CDR2 from the germline V gene are GTSNPN and SVGIG (reference sequence). Trimming cost V 5 bases and J 0 bases; bases outside gene matches: 10. The CDR3 length is 17 residues. CDR3 DNA sequence: TGTGCCTGGCCCTCGGGACAGACGAGCTCCTATAATTCACCCCTCCACTTT. As protein: CAWPSGQTSSYNSPLHF.

This chain connects TRBV5-1 to TRBJ1-3, with D uncertain. CDR1 is SGHRS and CDR2 is YFSETQ in the germline V gene. The ends were cut back, 2 bases at V and 2 bases at J, with 8 bases in the middle. This CDR3 is built from 14 residues. CDR3 sequence (DNA): TGCGCCAGCAGCTTCTCACAAGCTGGAAACACCATATATTTT. Protein: CASSFSQAGNTIYF.